The entry below describes one TCR beta chain. Its cognate antigen is unknown. The data were obtained in a study of CXCR3-negative and CXCR3-positive naive CD8 T cells. Study-level results: In CXCR3-positive naive cells, the TRB CDR3s were more hydrophobic than in CXCR3-negative naive cells.

CD45RO-CCR7+CD27+CD95- characterized naive CD8+ T cells. The germline CDR1 and CDR2 sequences are SGHDN and FVKESK. This CDR3 region has 13 residues. Through 5' RACE with UMI labels, the TRB cDNA libraries were prepared. TCRdb reprocessed the 5' RACE reads and keeps a single row for each CDR3 protein, giving no DNA. The record lists tens of thousands of distinct CDR3 sequences, of which the ten most abundant hold approximately 0.5%. The gene calls are TRBV14 and TRBJ2-7; there is no DNA to check the TCRdb D call of TRBD1. The sample comprised naive CXCR3+ CD8+ T cells from blood. As to subset: CD45RO-CCR7+CD27+CD95- naive CD8+ T cells expressing CXCR3 (TNR3+). The receptor's source is a human donor in good health. Some clones in this sample may be carry-over from other donors' samples. The CDR3 loop reads CASSQAGAYEQYF. The whole variable domain, remainder taken from reference TRBV14 and TRBJ2-7, is EAGVTQFPSHSVIEKGQTVTLRCDPISGHDNLYWYRRVMGKEIKFLLHFVKESKQDESGMPNNRFLAERTGGTYSTLKVQPAELEDSGVYFCASSQAGAYEQYFGPGTRLTVT.